A selection of T cell receptor beta chains follows, all from one sample in a study of T cell responses to AZD1222 COVID-19 vaccine. The data were produced by immunoSEQ multiplex PCR, yet TCRdb's version contains in-frame clones alone and is incomplete. The data show 100,000 to 150,000 clones, 80% to 90% seen once. This sample comprised peripheral blood, obtained on day 0 of AZD1222 vaccination. The receptors here all came from an adult in good health. CDR3s include the opening cysteine and the closing phenylalanine or tryptophan. The order of the fields is V gene, D gene, clone size, J gene, CDR3 DNA, CDR3 protein. The D gene is left open where the match is weak. Size is stated for part of the rows, as once, few or many counts, or as a class when the clone is expanded.

>TRBV7-2|-|-|TRBJ1-6
TGTGCCAGCAGCAGCCAGTCTGGGGGTAATTCACCCCTCCACTTT
CASSSQSGGNSPLHF
>TRBV19|TRBD1|-|TRBJ2-2
TGTGCCAGTAGTATGAGGCAGGGGGACACCGGGGAGCTGTTTTTT
CASSMRQGDTGELFF
>TRBV6-5|TRBD1|-|TRBJ1-2
TGTGCCAGCAGGGACGACAGGGATGGCTACACCTTC
CASRDDRDGYTF
>TRBV5-1|TRBD1|-|TRBJ2-7
TGCGCCAGCAGCACAGGGGGCTACGAGCAGTACTTC
CASSTGGYEQYF
>TRBV29-1|TRBD1|-|TRBJ1-1
TGCAGCGTCAGGGACAGTCGGGAGGCTGAAGCTTTCTTT
CSVRDSREAEAFF
>TRBV28|TRBD2|-|TRBJ2-3
TGTGCCAGCAGTTTATTAGCGGGGATGAGCACAGATACGCAGTATTTT
CASSLLAGMSTDTQYF
>TRBV6-2/TRBV6-3|-|-|TRBJ2-7
TGTGCCAGCAGTTACCTAGGACAGCGCTACGAGCAGTACTTC
CASSYLGQRYEQYF
>TRBV15|-|-|TRBJ1-1
TGTGCCACCAGCCCCCAGGCAGGGCCGAACACTGAAGCTTTCTTT
CATSPQAGPNTEAFF
>TRBV24-1|-|-|TRBJ1-6
TGTGCCACCAGTGACAGGGGTTCACCCCTCCACTTT
CATSDRGSPLHF
>TRBV9|-|few|TRBJ2-7
TGTGCCAGCAGCGTAGGGGCGGGCTCCTCGGAGCAGTACTTC
CASSVGAGSSEQYF
>TRBV4-3|TRBD1|few|TRBJ1-2
TGCGCCAGCAGCCCGGGACAGGGATTTGGCTACACCTTC
CASSPGQGFGYTF
>TRBV19|-|-|TRBJ1-4
TGTGCCAGTAGTATAGATGAGACAGTGGCTTCAACTAATGAAAAACTGTTTTTT
CASSIDETVASTNEKLFF
>TRBV19|-|-|TRBJ2-2
TGTGCCAGTAGTAAAGGACAGACCGGGGAGCTGTTTTTT
CASSKGQTGELFF
>TRBV3-1/TRBV3-2|-|-|TRBJ2-7
TGTGCCAGCAGCCAAGGTCCTACCTACGAGCAGTACTTC
CASSQGPTYEQYF
>TRBV9|-|-|TRBJ2-6
TGTGCCAGCAGCGTCCGGGTCTCGAGCTCTGGGGCCAACGTCCTGACTTTC
CASSVRVSSSGANVLTF
>TRBV29-1|TRBD1|-|TRBJ2-5
TGCAGCGTCGTGGACAGGGGTGGCCAAGAGACCCAGTACTTC
CSVVDRGGQETQYF
>TRBV6-1|-|-|TRBJ1-5
TGTGCCAGCAGTGAAGCTGGGTGGGGCAATCAGCCCCAGCATTTT
CASSEAGWGNQPQHF
>TRBV15|-|once|TRBJ2-1
TGTGCCACCAGCAGATCCCCGGGACATTACAATGAGCAGTTCTTC
CATSRSPGHYNEQFF
>TRBV28|-|-|TRBJ1-2
TGTGCCAGCAGTTTATTATCGGCTTTGGACAGAAACTATGGCTACACCTTC
CASSLLSALDRNYGYTF
>TRBV5-4|TRBD1|-|TRBJ1-1
TGTGCCAGCAGCCCCGGGACAGACACTGAAGCTTTCTTT
CASSPGTDTEAFF
>TRBV9|-|few|TRBJ2-1
TGTGCCAGCAGCGTAGAGGCCTACGACGGGGATGAGCAGTTCTTC
CASSVEAYDGDEQFF
>TRBV9|-|-|TRBJ2-1
TGTGCCAGCAGCCCGAGTAGGGGGAATGAGCAGTTCTTC
CASSPSRGNEQFF
>TRBV7-2|TRBD2|-|TRBJ2-7
TGTGCCAGCAGCTTAGTCTCAGCGGGAGGGCCCCACGAGCAGTACTTC
CASSLVSAGGPHEQYF
>TRBV27|TRBD2|-|TRBJ2-3
TGTGCCAGCGGTACGAGGAGCGGGAGTGATACGCAGTATTTT
CASGTRSGSDTQYF
>TRBV7-2|-|-|TRBJ1-5
TGTGCCAGCAGCCGGGACAGCAATCAGCCCCAGCATTTT
CASSRDSNQPQHF
>TRBV5-1|-|-|TRBJ2-2
TGCGCCAGCAGGCTGAGGGTGAACACCGGGGAGCTGTTTTTT
CASRLRVNTGELFF
>TRBV5-6|-|-|TRBJ2-7
TGTGCCAGCAGCTCCAGCTCCTACGAGCAGTACTTC
CASSSSSYEQYF
>TRBV2|-|once|TRBJ1-2
TGTGCCAGCTTAGGAGAGGTCTATGGCTACACCTTC
CASLGEVYGYTF
>TRBV18|-|-|TRBJ2-2
TGTGCCAGCTCACCAGATCAGGCGAACACCGGGGAGCTGTTTTTT
CASSPDQANTGELFF
>TRBV30|TRBD1|-|TRBJ1-1
TGTGCCTGGAGTGGGGACAGGGGGAGGACTGAAGCTTTCTTT
CAWSGDRGRTEAFF
>TRBV6-5|-|-|TRBJ1-2
TGTGCCAGCAGTTACTCGAGTCGGGAATATGGCTACACCTTC
CASSYSSREYGYTF
>TRBV4-3|-|-|TRBJ2-7
TGCGCCAGCAGCCAAGGACTGGAAGCCTACGAGCAGTACTTC
CASSQGLEAYEQYF
>TRBV19|TRBD1|-|TRBJ1-1
TGTGCCAGTAGACAGGGGCAGATGAACACTGAAGCTTTCTTT
CASRQGQMNTEAFF
>TRBV29-1|TRBD2|-|TRBJ2-1
TGCAGCGGGACTAGCGGGACCAATGAGCAGTTCTTC
CSGTSGTNEQFF
>TRBV19|TRBD2|-|TRBJ2-7
TGTGCCAGTTCACGACTAGCGGGGGCTACACCCTACGAGCAGTACTTC
CASSRLAGATPYEQYF
>TRBV6-2/TRBV6-3|-|-|TRBJ1-6
TGTGCCAGCAGTTACGGTCTTCAGGGGAGCTCCTATAATTCACCCCTCCACTTT
CASSYGLQGSSYNSPLHF
>TRBV10-3|TRBD1|-|TRBJ1-6
TGTGCCATCAGTGCGGGACAGGGGTTCTCACCCCTCCACTTT
CAISAGQGFSPLHF
>TRBV20-1|-|-|TRBJ2-7
TGCAGTGCTAGGACTTCGTACGAGCAGTACTTC
CSARTSYEQYF
>TRBV4-3|-|few|TRBJ2-3
TGCGCCAGCAGCCGAGGAGGTACAGCGGTGGGCACAGATACGCAGTATTTT
CASSRGGTAVGTDTQYF
>TRBV5-1|-|-|TRBJ2-1
TGCGCCAGCAGCCTGCCCTCCGGGACCGAGCAGTTCTTC
CASSLPSGTEQFF
>TRBV5-1|TRBD2|few|TRBJ2-1
TGCGCCAGCAGCCTGACTAGCGGGGTTTACAATGAGCAGTTCTTC
CASSLTSGVYNEQFF
>TRBV7-3|-|-|TRBJ1-2
TGTGCCAGCAGCCTGGATCCTAGCCATGGCTACACCTTC
CASSLDPSHGYTF
>TRBV7-3|-|-|TRBJ1-2
TGTGCCAGCAGCTACCCGTGGGTGTCAGGAGTGGATGGCTACACCTTC
CASSYPWVSGVDGYTF
>TRBV10-3|-|-|TRBJ1-6
TGTGCCATCAGTGGCCAGGCCAATTCACCCCTCCACTTT
CAISGQANSPLHF
>TRBV6-5|-|-|TRBJ2-6
TGTGCCAGCCGATATACCTCTGGGGCCAACGTCCTGACTTTC
CASRYTSGANVLTF
>TRBV28|-|once|TRBJ1-1
TGTGCCAGCAGTTTGAGGGAGTTCGAAGCTTTCTTT
CASSLREFEAFF
>TRBV5-5|-|once|TRBJ2-7
TGTGCCAGCAGCTTGGGTAGCGGATTCTACGAGCAGTACTTC
CASSLGSGFYEQYF
>TRBV11-1|-|-|TRBJ2-1
TGTGCCAGCAATGAGCTTAGCGGACGGGTGCAGTTCTTC
CASNELSGRVQFF
>TRBV7-3|-|-|TRBJ2-5
TGTGCCAGCAGCTCACCTGGGGGCACAGAGACCCAGTACTTC
CASSSPGGTETQYF